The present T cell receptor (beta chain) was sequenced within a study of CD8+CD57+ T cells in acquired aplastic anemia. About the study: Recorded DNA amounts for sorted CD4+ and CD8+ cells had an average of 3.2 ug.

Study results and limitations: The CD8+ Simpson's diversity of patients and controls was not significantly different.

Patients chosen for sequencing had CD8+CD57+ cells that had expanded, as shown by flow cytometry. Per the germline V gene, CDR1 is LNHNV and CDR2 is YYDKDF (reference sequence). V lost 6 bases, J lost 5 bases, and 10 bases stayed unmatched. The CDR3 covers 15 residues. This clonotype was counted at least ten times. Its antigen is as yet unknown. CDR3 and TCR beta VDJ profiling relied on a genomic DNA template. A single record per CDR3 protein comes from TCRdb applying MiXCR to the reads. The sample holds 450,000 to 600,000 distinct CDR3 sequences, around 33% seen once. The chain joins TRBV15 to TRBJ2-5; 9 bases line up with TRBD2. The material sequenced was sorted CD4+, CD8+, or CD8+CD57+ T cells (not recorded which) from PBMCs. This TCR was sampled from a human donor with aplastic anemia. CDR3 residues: CATSQRGDPMETQYF. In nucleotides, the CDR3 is TGTGCCACCAGTCAGCGGGGGGACCCTATGGAGACCCAGTACTTC.